Following are 21 T cell receptor beta chains from one sample sequenced in a study of T cells in Graves' hyperthyroidism and ophthalmopathy. The investigators amplified TCR beta CDR3 regions from RNA transcripts. An initial round of RT-PCR targeting the TCR CDR3 relied on the HTBI primer set. TCRdb used MiXCR to reprocess the multiplex PCR reads, holding one entry per CDR3 protein. Of approximately 870,000 distinct CDR3 sequences in the sample, approximately 40% are singletons; the top ten hold 8% to 9%. Sequencing input: blood. Receptors originate from a man aged 18 to 29 with Graves' hyperthyroidism.

Concerning this clonotype: Just one base apart from a much larger clone, this may be a read error. The V gene is TRBV10-2, the J gene TRBJ1-1; no reliable D call. CDR1 and CDR2 from the germline V gene are WSHSY and SAAADI. The germline V and J ends were trimmed by 0 bases and 5 bases, with 4 bases remaining between them. The CDR3 runs 12 residues. Here the CDR3 reads CASSESITEAFF. The CDR3 region has the DNA TGCGCCAGCAGTGAGTCGATTACTGAAGCTTTCTTT.

This clonotype was seen more than once but under ten times. The chain uses TRBV7-9 and TRBJ2-7, with a weak D call TRBD1 (6 bases). The CDR3 length is 16 residues. Deletions cut 4 bases from V and 7 bases from J, with 23 bases between. Germline V CDR1 and CDR2: SEHNR, FQNEAQ (reference sequence). The CDR3 sequence is CASSSGAGKPLGEQYF. Written as DNA, the CDR3 is TGTGCCAGCAGCTCAGGGGCAGGCAAACCCCTAGGGGAGCAGTACTTC.

This clonotype has more than one count but fewer than ten. The gene calls are TRBV29-1 and TRBJ1-6; D may be TRBD1 (5 bases). Germline assignment: CDR1 SQVTM and CDR2 ANQGSEA. The V end lost 1 base, the J end lost 2 bases, and 12 bases lay between the germline ends. CDR3 length equals 16 residues. This chain's CDR3 is CSVEGETGPYNSPLHF. CDR3 coding DNA: TGCAGCGTTGAAGGGGAGACGGGACCCTATAATTCACCCCTCCACTTT.

This chain uses TRBV13 with TRBJ1-4, with D unclear. This CDR3 contains 17 residues. The germline gives CDR1 PRHDT, CDR2 FYEKMQ (reference sequence). Trimming shortened V by 5 bases and J by 4 bases, and 20 bases separated the two germline ends. In DNA, the CDR3 is TGTGCCAGCAGCAACGCCGGAGGAGGGAAACTTAATGAAAAACTGTTTTTT. The encoded protein is CASSNAGGGKLNEKLFF. Full variable domain (missing parts from reference TRBV13 and TRBJ1-4): AAGVIQSPRHLIKEKRETATLKCYPIPRHDTVYWYQQGPGQDPQFLISFYEKMQSDKGSIPDRFSAQQFSDYHSELNMSSLELGDSALYFCASSNAGGGKLNEKLFFGSGTQLSVL.

This clonotype has more than one count but fewer than ten. The chain couples TRBV20-1 to TRBJ2-2; D gene ambiguous. The germline CDR1 and CDR2 sequences are DFQATT and SNEGSKA (reference sequence). The CDR3 covers 13 residues. Trimming took off 3 bases at V and 3 bases at J, with 8 bases between the two ends. Here the CDR3 reads CSASRPDTGELFF. The CDR3 nucleotides are TGCAGTGCTAGCAGGCCCGACACCGGGGAGCTGTTTTTT.

This clonotype was seen at least ten times. The chain carries TRBV14 and TRBJ1-2, with 7 positions matching TRBD1. V trimming: 5 bases; J trimming: 8 bases; junction bases outside the gene matches: 8. This CDR3 region has 13 residues. CDR1 is SGHDN, CDR2 FVKESK, per germline. CDR3 nucleotide sequence: TGTGCCAGCAGCTTCGACAGGGTGGGAGGCTACACCTTC. As protein: CASSFDRVGGYTF.

Many counts were recorded for this clonotype. The rearrangement uses TRBV2 and TRBJ2-7, with 8 bases identical to TRBD2. The trim removed 1 base at V and 0 bases at J, leaving 5 bases unmatched. Germline CDR1 is SNHLY and CDR2 is FYNNEI. The CDR3 is 16 residues long. CDR3 amino acids: CASSEGRGRISYEQYF. The CDR3 coding sequence is TGTGCCAGCAGTGAAGGTCGCGGGAGGATCTCCTACGAGCAGTACTTC.

This clonotype was seen just once. The germline gene is not matched at one end of the junction; a read error may be the cause. The rearrangement links TRBV15 to TRBJ2-6; 10 bases match TRBD1. Germline values: CDR1 LNHNV, CDR2 YYDKDF (reference sequence). The CDR3 is 15 amino acids. The CDR3 bases are TGTGCCACCAGCAGAGGCCGGACAGGGGGCAACGTCCTGACTTTC. Translation: CATSRGRTGGNVLTF.

This clonotype showed up just a few times. The V gene is TRBV7-9, the J gene TRBJ1-1; D is ambiguous. The V gene's germline CDR1 is SEHNR and CDR2 FQNEAQ (reference sequence). Trimming pared 1 base from V and 10 bases from J, leaving 16 bases between. The CDR3 totals 14 residues. In nucleotides, the CDR3 is TGTGCCAGCAGCTTAGGGGAGAGAAGGGTGGGAGCTTTCTTT. Translated, it gives CASSLGERRVGAFF. Looking up the rest from reference TRBV7-9 and TRBJ1-1 gives the full variable domain: DTGVSQNPRHKITKRGQNVTFRCDPISEHNRLYWYRQTLGQGPEFLTYFQNEAQLEKSRLLSDRFSAERPKGSFSTLEIQRTEQGDSAMYLCASSLGERRVGAFFGQGTRLTVV.

The chain uses TRBV29-1 and TRBJ2-3; TRBD2 agrees at 12 bases. Trimming cost V 1 base and J 2 bases; bases outside gene matches: 4. The germline V gene encodes CDR1 SQVTM and CDR2 ANQGSEA. The CDR3 length is 16 residues. The CDR3 region has the DNA TGCAGCGTTGAAGTATGGACTAGCGGGGTCACAGATACGCAGTATTTT. Translation gives CSVEVWTSGVTDTQYF.

This clonotype was detected a few times. The chain couples TRBV25-1 to TRBJ1-6; perhaps TRBD1 as D (5 bases). Germline values: CDR1 MGHDK, CDR2 SYGVNS. Trimming cost V 8 bases and J 7 bases, with 18 bases left between them. This CDR3 has 15 amino acids. CDR3 sequence (DNA): TGTGCCAGCTCACCAGGGTGGGCTTTCAATTCACCCCTCCACTTT. This gives the protein CASSPGWAFNSPLHF. Looking up the rest from reference TRBV25-1 and TRBJ1-6 gives the full variable domain: EADIYQTPRYLVIGTGKKITLECSQTMGHDKMYWYQQDPGMELHLIHYSYGVNSTEKGDLSSESTVSRIRTEHFPLTLESARPSHTSQYLCASSPGWAFNSPLHFGNGTRLTVT.

To note about this clonotype: This clone may be a read error of a much larger clone one base away. This sequence joins TRBV7-3 and TRBJ1-2, with D unclear. Germline-derived CDR1 and CDR2 are SGHTA and FQGTGA. This CDR3 has 16 amino acids. CDR3 region: CANSPMAGRVGYGYTF. The CDR3 nucleotides are TGTGCCAACAGCCCGATGGCGGGCCGAGTCGGCTATGGCTACACCTTC. The whole variable domain, remainder taken from reference TRBV7-3 and TRBJ1-2, is GAGVSQTPSNKVTEKGKYVELRCDPISGHTALYWYRQSLGQGPEFLIYFQGTGAADDSGLPNDRFFAVRPEGSVSTLKIQRTERGDSAVYLCANSPMAGRVGYGYTFGSGTRLTVV.

As regards this clonotype: This sequence may be a read error, since a much larger clone differs from it by one base. The chain couples TRBV6-1 to TRBJ1-5; TRBD1 aligns across 8 bases. Trimming removed 6 bases from V and 7 bases from J; junction bases left unmatched: 5. In germline, CDR1 is MNHNS, CDR2 SASEGT. This CDR3 contains 13 residues. CDR3 DNA sequence: TGTGCCAGCAGGATGGACAGGGACCAGCCCCAGCATTTT. Its translation is CASRMDRDQPQHF.

The chain uses TRBV12-5 and TRBJ1-1; D is uncertain. CDR1 and CDR2 from the germline V gene are LGHNT and FRNRAP. The ends were cut back, 3 bases at V and 0 bases at J, with 5 bases in the middle. This CDR3 has 13 residues. The CDR3 region has the DNA TGTGCTAGTGGTTTCCGGATGAACACTGAAGCTTTCTTT. Protein: CASGFRMNTEAFF.

This clonotype was observed at least ten times. The chain joins TRBV29-1 to TRBJ2-7, with 14 bases aligning to TRBD2. Germline V gene data show CDR1 as SQVTM and CDR2 as ANQGSEA. V lost 6 bases and J lost 2; bases outside the gene matches: 9. This CDR3 spans 16 amino acids. DNA for the CDR3: TGCAGCGTGATGGGACTAGCGGGAGAGCGGCCCTACGAGCAGTACTTC. This codes for CSVMGLAGERPYEQYF.

A note on this clonotype: One base away lies a much larger clone, so this may be a sequencing read error. V gene TRBV7-6 combines with J gene TRBJ1-4; D remains unclear. The CDR3 extends over 13 amino acids. From germline, CDR1 is SGHVS and CDR2 FNYEAQ. The V gene lost 6 bases and the J gene lost 10 bases, with 15 bases spanning the gap. This chain's CDR3 is CASSPGRGGKLFF. DNA for the CDR3: TGTGCCAGCAGTCCCGGACGGGGTGGAAAACTGTTTTTT.

The CDR3 loop reads CSVERDKNTEAFF. CDR3 bases: TGCAGCGTTGAAAGGGACAAGAACACTGAAGCTTTCTTT. J is TRBJ1-1 and V is TRBV29-1; maybe TRBD1 (6 bases). This CDR3 contains 13 residues. V was shortened by 2 bases and J by 1 base, with 8 bases between the two germline ends. Germline values: CDR1 SQVTM, CDR2 ANQGSEA.

This chain links TRBV7-9 with TRBJ2-5, with 7 bases lining up with TRBD1. V shed 4 bases and J 3 bases; nucleotides not matched to a gene: 14. CDR1 is SEHNR, CDR2 FQNEAQ, per germline (reference sequence). This CDR3 has 17 amino acids. This CDR3 reads CASSWIPGQPLEETQYF. The CDR3 DNA reads as TGTGCCAGCAGCTGGATACCGGGACAGCCGTTAGAAGAGACCCAGTACTTC.

In this sample, this clonotype turned up many times. The chain recombines TRBV7-2 with TRBJ2-5, with D unclear. There are 12 residues in the CDR3. Trimming cost V 7 bases and J 4 bases, with 10 bases left between them. CDR1 is SGHTA, CDR2 FQGNSA, per germline. The CDR3 sequence: CASTQAPETQYF. The CDR3 DNA is TGTGCCAGCACCCAAGCCCCAGAGACCCAGTACTTC. The variable domain in full, completed from reference TRBV7-2 and TRBJ2-5, reads GAGVSQSPSNKVTEKGKDVELRCDPISGHTALYWYRQSLGQGLEFLIYFQGNSAPDKSGLPSDRFSAERTGGSVSTLTIQRTQQEDSAVYLCASTQAPETQYFGPGTRLLVL.

This clonotype was picked up a small number of times. The V gene is TRBV7-3, the J gene TRBJ1-1; D perhaps matches TRBD1 (6 bases). The CDR3 has 13 amino acids. The germline V gene has CDR1 SGHTA and CDR2 FQGTGA. The V end lost 1 base, the J end lost 6 bases, and 9 bases lay between the germline ends. The CDR3 is CASSLKPGAEAFF. CDR3 bases: TGTGCCAGCAGCTTAAAGCCAGGGGCTGAAGCTTTCTTT. Filled out from reference TRBV7-3 and TRBJ1-1, the complete variable domain reads GAGVSQTPSNKVTEKGKYVELRCDPISGHTALYWYRQSLGQGPEFLIYFQGTGAADDSGLPNDRFFAVRPEGSVSTLKIQRTERGDSAVYLCASSLKPGAEAFFGQGTRLTVV.

The rearrangement joins TRBV25-1 to TRBJ2-5; weak D call: TRBD2 (7 bases). CDR3 length: 16 amino acids. Germline CDR1 reads MGHDK; CDR2 reads SYGVNS. Deletions cut 3 bases from V and 4 bases from J, with 18 bases between. The CDR3 spells CASSETGREGRETQYF. The CDR3 region has the DNA TGTGCCAGCAGTGAGACAGGAAGGGAGGGTAGAGAGACCCAGTACTTC.